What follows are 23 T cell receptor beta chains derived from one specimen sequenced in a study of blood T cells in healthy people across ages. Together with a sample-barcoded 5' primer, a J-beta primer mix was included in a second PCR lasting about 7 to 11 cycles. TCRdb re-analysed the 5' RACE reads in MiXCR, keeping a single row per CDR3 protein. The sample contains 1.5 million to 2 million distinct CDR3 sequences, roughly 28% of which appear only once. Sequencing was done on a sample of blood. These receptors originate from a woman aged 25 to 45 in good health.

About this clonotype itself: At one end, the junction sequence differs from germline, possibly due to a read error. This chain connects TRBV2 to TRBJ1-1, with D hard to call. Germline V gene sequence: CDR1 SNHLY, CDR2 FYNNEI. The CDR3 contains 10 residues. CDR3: CTSSWTEAFF. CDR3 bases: TGTACCAGCTCATGGACCGAAGCTTTCTTT.

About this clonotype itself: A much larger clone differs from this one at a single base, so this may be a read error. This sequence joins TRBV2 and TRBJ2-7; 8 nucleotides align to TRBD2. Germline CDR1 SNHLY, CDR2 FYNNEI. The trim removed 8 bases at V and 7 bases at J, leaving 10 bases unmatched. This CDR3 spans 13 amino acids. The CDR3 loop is CASGGRSYNEQYF. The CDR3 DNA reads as TGTGCCAGCGGCGGGAGGTCCTACAATGAGCAGTACTTC. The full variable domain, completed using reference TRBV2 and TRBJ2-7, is EPEVTQTPSHQVTQMGQEVILRCVPISNHLYFYWYRQILGQKVEFLVSFYNNEISEKSEIFDDQFSVERPDGSNFTLKIRSTKLEDSAMYFCASGGRSYNEQYFGPGTRLTVT.

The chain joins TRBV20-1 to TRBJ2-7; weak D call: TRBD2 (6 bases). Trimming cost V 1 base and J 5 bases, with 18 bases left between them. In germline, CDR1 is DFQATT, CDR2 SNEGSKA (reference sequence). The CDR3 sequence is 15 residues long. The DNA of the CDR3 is TGCAGTGCTAGAGGAATGAGCTGGGAGGACAACGAGCAGTACTTC. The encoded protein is CSARGMSWEDNEQYF.

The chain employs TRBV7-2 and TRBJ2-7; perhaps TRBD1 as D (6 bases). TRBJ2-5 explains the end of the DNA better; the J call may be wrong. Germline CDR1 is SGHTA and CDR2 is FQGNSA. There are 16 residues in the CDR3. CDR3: CASSFRISDRKETQYF. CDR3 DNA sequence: TGTGCCAGCAGCTTTCGTATTTCGGACAGAAAAGAGACCCAGTACTTC.

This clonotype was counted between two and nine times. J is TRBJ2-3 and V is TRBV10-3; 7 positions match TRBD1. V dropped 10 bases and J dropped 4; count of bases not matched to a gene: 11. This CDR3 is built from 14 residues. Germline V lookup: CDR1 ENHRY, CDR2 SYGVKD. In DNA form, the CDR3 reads TGTGCCACCAAGGGGGCAGTTGCGGCAGATACGCAGTATTTT. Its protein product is CATKGAVAADTQYF.

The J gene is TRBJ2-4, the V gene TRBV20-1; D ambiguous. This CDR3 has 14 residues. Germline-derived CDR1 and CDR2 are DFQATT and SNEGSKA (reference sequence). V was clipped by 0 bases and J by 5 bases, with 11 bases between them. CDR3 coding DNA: TGCAGTGCTAGAGATCGACGCCCTGAAAACATTCAGTACTTC. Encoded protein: CSARDRRPENIQYF.

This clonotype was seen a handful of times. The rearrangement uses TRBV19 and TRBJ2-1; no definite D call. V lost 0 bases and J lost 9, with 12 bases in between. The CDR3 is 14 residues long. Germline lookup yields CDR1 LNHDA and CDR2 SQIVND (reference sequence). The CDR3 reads CASSIEGSPREQFF. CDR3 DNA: TGTGCCAGTAGTATAGAGGGGTCGCCACGTGAGCAGTTCTTC.

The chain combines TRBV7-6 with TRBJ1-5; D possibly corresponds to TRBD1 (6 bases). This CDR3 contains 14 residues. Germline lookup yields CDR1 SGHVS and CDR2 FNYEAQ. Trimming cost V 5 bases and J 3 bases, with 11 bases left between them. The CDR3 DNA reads TGTGCCAGCAGCACGGGACACCCCAATCAGCCCCAGCATTTT. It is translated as CASSTGHPNQPQHF.

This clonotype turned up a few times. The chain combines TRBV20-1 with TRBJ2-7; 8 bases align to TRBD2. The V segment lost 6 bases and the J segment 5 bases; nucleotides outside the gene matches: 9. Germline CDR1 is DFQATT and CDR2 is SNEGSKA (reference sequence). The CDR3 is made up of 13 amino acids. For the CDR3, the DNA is TGCAGTGCCGAATGGACTAGCTTCGACGAGCAGTACTTC. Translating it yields CSAEWTSFDEQYF.

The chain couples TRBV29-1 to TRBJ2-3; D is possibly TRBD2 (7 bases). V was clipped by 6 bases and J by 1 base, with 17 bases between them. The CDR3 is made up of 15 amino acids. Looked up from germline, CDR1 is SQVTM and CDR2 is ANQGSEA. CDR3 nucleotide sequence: TGCAGCGTGGGGGCAAGCGGGGCAGGCACAGATACGCAGTATTTT. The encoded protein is CSVGASGAGTDTQYF.

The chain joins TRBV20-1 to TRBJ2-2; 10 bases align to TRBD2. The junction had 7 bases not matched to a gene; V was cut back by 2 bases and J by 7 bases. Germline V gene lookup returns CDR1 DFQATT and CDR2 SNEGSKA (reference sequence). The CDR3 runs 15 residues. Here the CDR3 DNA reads TGCAGTGCTAGAAGAAGCGGGAGGGCCAGCGGGGAGCTGTTTTTT. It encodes CSARRSGRASGELFF.

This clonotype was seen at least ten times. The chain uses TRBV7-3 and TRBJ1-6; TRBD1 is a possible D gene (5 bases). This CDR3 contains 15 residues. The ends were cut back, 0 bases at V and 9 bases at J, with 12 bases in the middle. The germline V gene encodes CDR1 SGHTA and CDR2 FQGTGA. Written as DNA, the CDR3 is TGTGCCAGCAGCTTAACAGGCAGGGAGGCTTCACCCCTCCACTTT. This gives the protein CASSLTGREASPLHF.

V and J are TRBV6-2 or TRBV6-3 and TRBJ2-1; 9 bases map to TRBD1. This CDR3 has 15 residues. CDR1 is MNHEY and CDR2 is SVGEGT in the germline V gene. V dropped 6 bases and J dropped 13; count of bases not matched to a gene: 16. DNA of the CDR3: TGTGCCAGCAGCCCCTCCGGGACAGGGCAAGAGACCCAGTTCTTC. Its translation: CASSPSGTGQETQFF.

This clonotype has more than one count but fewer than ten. The chain's CDR3 is CASRRVDGPSNEQYF. As DNA, the CDR3 is TGTGCCAGCAGACGGGTCGACGGGCCGTCGAATGAGCAGTACTTC. The V and J genes are TRBV5-5 and TRBJ2-7; unclear D gene. The germline CDR1 and CDR2 sequences are SGHKS and YYEKEE (reference sequence). CDR3 size: 15 residues. V lost 5 bases to trimming and J lost 7 bases, with 22 bases between them.

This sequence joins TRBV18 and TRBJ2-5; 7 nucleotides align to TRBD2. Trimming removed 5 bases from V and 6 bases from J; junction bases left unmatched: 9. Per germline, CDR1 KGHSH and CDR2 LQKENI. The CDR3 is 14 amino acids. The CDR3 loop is CASSLAGESKTQYF. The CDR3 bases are TGTGCCAGCTCATTAGCGGGCGAATCAAAGACCCAGTACTTC.

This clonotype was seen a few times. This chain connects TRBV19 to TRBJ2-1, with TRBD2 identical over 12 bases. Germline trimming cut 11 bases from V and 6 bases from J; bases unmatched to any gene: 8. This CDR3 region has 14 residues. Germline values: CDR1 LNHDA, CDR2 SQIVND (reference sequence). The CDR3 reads CASNLAGGVNEQFF. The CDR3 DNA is TGTGCCTCCAACCTAGCGGGAGGGGTCAATGAGCAGTTCTTC.

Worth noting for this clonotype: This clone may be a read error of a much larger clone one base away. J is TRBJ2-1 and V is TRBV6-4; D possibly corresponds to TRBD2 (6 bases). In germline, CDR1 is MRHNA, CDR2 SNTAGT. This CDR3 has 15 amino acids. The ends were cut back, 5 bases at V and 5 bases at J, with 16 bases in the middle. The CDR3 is CASSIRAGCNNEQFF. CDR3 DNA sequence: TGTGCCAGCAGTATTCGAGCGGGCTGCAACAATGAGCAGTTCTTC.

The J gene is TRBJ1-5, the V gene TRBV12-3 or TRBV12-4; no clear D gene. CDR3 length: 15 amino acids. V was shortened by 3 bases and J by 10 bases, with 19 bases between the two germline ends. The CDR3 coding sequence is TGTGCCAGCAGTTTTGGGGAGGCGGCCGGGAGACCCCAGCATTTT. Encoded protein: CASSFGEAAGRPQHF.

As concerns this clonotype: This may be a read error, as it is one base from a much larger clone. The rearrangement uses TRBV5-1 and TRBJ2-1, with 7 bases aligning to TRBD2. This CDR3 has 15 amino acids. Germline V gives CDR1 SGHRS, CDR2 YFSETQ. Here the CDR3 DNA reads TGCGCCAGCGGCTTGGGAGGGGCTGCGAGAAATGAGCAGTTCTTC. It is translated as CASGLGGAARNEQFF.

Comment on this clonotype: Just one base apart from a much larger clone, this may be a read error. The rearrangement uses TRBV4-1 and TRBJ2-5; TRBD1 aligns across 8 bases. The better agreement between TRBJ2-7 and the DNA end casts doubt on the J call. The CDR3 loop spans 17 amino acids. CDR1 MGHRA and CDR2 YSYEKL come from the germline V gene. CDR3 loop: CASSQDSGTGERYEQYF. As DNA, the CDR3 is TGCGCCAGCAGCCAAGACTCCGGGACAGGCGAACGCTACGAGCAGTACTTC.

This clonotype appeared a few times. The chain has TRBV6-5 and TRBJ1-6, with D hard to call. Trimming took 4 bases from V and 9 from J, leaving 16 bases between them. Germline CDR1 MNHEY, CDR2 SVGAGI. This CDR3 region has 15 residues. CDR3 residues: CASSSRTGRVSPLHF. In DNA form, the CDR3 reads TGTGCCAGCAGTTCCCGGACGGGGAGGGTTTCACCCCTCCACTTT.

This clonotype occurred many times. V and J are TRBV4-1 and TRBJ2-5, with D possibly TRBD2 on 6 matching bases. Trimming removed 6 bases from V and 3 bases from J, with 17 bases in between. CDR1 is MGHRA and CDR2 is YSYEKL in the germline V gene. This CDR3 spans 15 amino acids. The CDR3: CASREVAWGEETQYF. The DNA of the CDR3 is TGCGCCAGCAGGGAAGTAGCGTGGGGGGAAGAGACCCAGTACTTC.

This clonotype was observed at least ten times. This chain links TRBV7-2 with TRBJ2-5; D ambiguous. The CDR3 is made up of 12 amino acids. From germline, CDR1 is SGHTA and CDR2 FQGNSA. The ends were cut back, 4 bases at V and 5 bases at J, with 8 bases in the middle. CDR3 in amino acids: CASSSFVETQYF. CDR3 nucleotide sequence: TGTGCCAGCAGCTCCTTCGTGGAGACCCAGTACTTC. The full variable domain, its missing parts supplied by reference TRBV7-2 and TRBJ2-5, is GAGVSQSPSNKVTEKGKDVELRCDPISGHTALYWYRQSLGQGLEFLIYFQGNSAPDKSGLPSDRFSAERTGGSVSTLTIQRTQQEDSAVYLCASSSFVETQYFGPGTRLLVL.